One and the same sample provided the 7 T cell receptor beta chains below, sequenced in a study of PD-1 blockade in mismatch repair-deficient tumors. TCRdb's copy holds only in-frame clones and misses some; the assay was immunoSEQ multiplex PCR. The sample carries 50,000 to 75,000 clones, around 88% recorded once. Source: peripheral blood, taken 52 weeks after starting pembrolizumab. The receptor source for this set is an adult with mismatch repair-deficient cancer.

As concerns this clone: This sample also contains other DNA sequences that code for the same CDR3. The chain is built from TRBV9 and TRBJ2-1, with 9 nucleotides matching TRBD2. Trimming took 5 bases from V and 12 from J; bases not matched to a gene: 12. The CDR3 is 14 residues long. CDR1 and CDR2 (germline): SGDLS, YYNGEE. CDR3 bases: TGTGCCAGCAGTTCGGGACTAGCAGGAGACGGGCAGTTCTTC. Its translation: CASSSGLAGDGQFF.

This chain uses TRBV27 with TRBJ2-1; 10 nucleotides line up with TRBD1. With 2 bases clipped from V and 8 bases from J, the junction kept 12 bases outside the gene matches. The CDR3 has 17 residues. Germline lookup yields CDR1 MNHEY and CDR2 SMNVEV (reference sequence). CDR3 loop: CASSLKVRTGGRDEQFF. Written as DNA, the CDR3 is TGTGCCAGCAGTTTAAAGGTCAGGACAGGGGGTCGGGATGAGCAGTTCTTC.

V is TRBV13 and J is TRBJ2-1; 8 bases align to TRBD2. V shed 1 base and J 2 bases; nucleotides not matched to a gene: 7. The CDR3 covers 17 residues. Looked up from germline, CDR1 is PRHDT and CDR2 is FYEKMQ (reference sequence). DNA for the CDR3: TGTGCCAGCAGCTTAGTCCGAGCGGGAGACCCCTACAATGAGCAGTTCTTC. Its translation: CASSLVRAGDPYNEQFF.

This chain uses TRBV7-2 with TRBJ1-5, with D possibly matching TRBD1 (5 bases). The V end was cut by 2 bases, the J end by 3 bases, with 11 bases between. CDR1 SGHTA and CDR2 FQGNSA come from the germline V gene. The CDR3 length is 15 residues. The CDR3 DNA sequence: TGTGCCAGCAGCTTAAGTCCGGGGGTCAATCAGCCCCAGCATTTT. Protein product: CASSLSPGVNQPQHF.

The V gene is TRBV10-3, the J gene TRBJ2-7; D is uncertain. CDR1 is ENHRY and CDR2 is SYGVKD in the germline V gene. V was pared by 4 bases and J by 2 bases, with 12 bases between. The CDR3 covers 14 residues. Written as DNA, the CDR3 is TGTGCCATCAGTGGATATATCGGAACCTACGAGCAGTACTTC. Translated, it gives CAISGYIGTYEQYF.

The J gene is TRBJ2-7, the V gene TRBV14; 7 nucleotides line up with TRBD2. J gave up 3 bases and V 1 base, and 6 bases lay outside the gene matches. CDR3 size: 15 residues. CDR1 is SGHDN and CDR2 is FVKESK in the germline V gene. CDR3 DNA sequence: TGTGCCAGCAGCCAAGTATTTGGGGGGGACTACGAGCAGTACTTC. This encodes CASSQVFGGDYEQYF.

V and J are TRBV11-2 and TRBJ1-1; weak D call: TRBD1 (6 bases). V was shortened by 4 bases and J by 0 bases, with 9 bases between the two germline ends. This CDR3 comprises 14 residues. Germline CDR1 is SGHAT and CDR2 is FQNNGV. CDR3 coding DNA: TGTGCCAGCAGCTCAGGACAGATGAACACTGAAGCTTTCTTT. Translation: CASSSGQMNTEAFF.